This entry describes one TCR beta chain. In this sample, this clone turned up a few times. What antigen it recognizes has not been identified. Base qualities were left out, and no much larger clone turns up one base away. This entry is derived from a study of shared clonotypes between healthy human individuals (dated by TCRdb to the early 2020s). Regarding the complete study: The cohort comprised two women and a few men aged 18 to 49 years. Each donor's leukapheresis produced roughly between about 0.9 and 9.5 billion PBMCs. The study deeply sequenced blood TCR repertoires of five healthy adults to estimate repertoire size and the extent of clonotype sharing between individuals. Different laboratories and diverse techniques were used to prepare libraries and sequence TCR repertoires, to increase sequencing depth and limit assay-specific biases.

TCR CDR3 regions were amplified from genomic DNA by multiplex PCR using the deep immunoSEQ assay. Extracted genomic DNA from each cell subset was spread evenly across all wells of several immunoSEQ 96-well plates, with each plate serving as a replicate. For unsorted PBMC, about 270 ng of genomic DNA, equivalent to 30,000 to 35,000 T cell genomes, went into each replicate PCR. Ten immunoSEQ deep assay plates were used to sequence the unsorted PBMC genomic DNA. Purified libraries were quantified with a Qubit 3.0 fluorometer, sized on a Bioanalyzer 2100, and re-quantified with the KAPA Library Quantification kit. Every immunoSEQ 96-well plate was sequenced on a separate single-read 150-cycle Illumina NextSeq 550 flow cell. Per the source publication's procedure: Because the immunoSEQ output held only junctional sequences and lacked quality scores, the filtering could not match the filtering applied to full-length reads. Sequences were annotated with PyIR, a Python wrapper for IgBLAST v1.9, using IMGT germline references to assign V/J genes and CDR3. Reads were removed for weak V/J assignments (E-value above 1e-6), missing CDR3, stop codons, out-of-frame junctions, or ambiguous translated residues. V3J clonotypes were defined as sequences sharing an identical inferred V gene, J gene, and CDR3 amino acid sequence. To compute the percentage overlap between repertoires, the number of shared unique clonotypes was divided by the size of the smaller repertoire. Richness of each repertoire was evaluated using RTK rarefaction, the Chao1 estimator, and Recon v2.1 estimates of unobserved clonotypes. TCRdb took this table from immuneACCESS and kept in-frame rearrangements with V and J called. Such tables lack part of the clones; where checked against another copy, unresolved V genes explain under half of the gap, and the rest is unexplained. Clone size and the V and J calls come from that table; the DNA yielded D and trimming. The sample table shows about 490,000 clones, and more than 65% are seen once. The ten largest clonotypes hold roughly 13% of the sample.

Healthy HIV-negative adults with no recently reported acute infections or vaccinations were included as donors. Only Caucasian adults living in Nashville, Tennessee, USA were represented among the donors. In the unsorted samples, 70 million to 95 million PBMCs were counted, and genomic DNA was extracted using the QIAamp DNA Blood Mini kit. Blood was obtained by leukapheresis, after which PBMCs were separated by Ficoll-Histopaque density gradient centrifugation and cryopreserved in liquid nitrogen vapor phase. Study-wide conclusions, independent of this receptor: Because the study included a small number of donors, the genetic and exposure-history diversity represented was limited. Based on pairwise subsampling, the degree of clonotype sharing among donors was expected to be affected by sequencing depth. Sampling was restricted to blood, and TCR repertoires in tissues likely differ from the TCR repertoires found in blood.

From its cysteine to its phenylalanine, the CDR3 spans 13 amino acids. Only the CDR3 region is kept as DNA, spanning 39 bases read in frame from base 1. The V end gives up 5 bases and the J end 8 bases, leaving 6 bases in the junction not matched to a gene. The germline V gene (reference sequence) provides CDR1 GTSNPN and CDR2 SVGIG. The rearrangement joined TRBV30 to TRBJ1-4; TRBD1 agrees with 9 junctional bases. This TCR was sampled from a woman aged 40 to 50 in good health. Some clones in this sample may be carry-over from other donors' samples. What was sequenced was PBMCs. The CDR3 amino acid sequence is: CAWRQGVREKLFF. The sequence in DNA is TGTGCCTGGCGACAGGGGGTTAGAGAAAAACTGTTTTTT.